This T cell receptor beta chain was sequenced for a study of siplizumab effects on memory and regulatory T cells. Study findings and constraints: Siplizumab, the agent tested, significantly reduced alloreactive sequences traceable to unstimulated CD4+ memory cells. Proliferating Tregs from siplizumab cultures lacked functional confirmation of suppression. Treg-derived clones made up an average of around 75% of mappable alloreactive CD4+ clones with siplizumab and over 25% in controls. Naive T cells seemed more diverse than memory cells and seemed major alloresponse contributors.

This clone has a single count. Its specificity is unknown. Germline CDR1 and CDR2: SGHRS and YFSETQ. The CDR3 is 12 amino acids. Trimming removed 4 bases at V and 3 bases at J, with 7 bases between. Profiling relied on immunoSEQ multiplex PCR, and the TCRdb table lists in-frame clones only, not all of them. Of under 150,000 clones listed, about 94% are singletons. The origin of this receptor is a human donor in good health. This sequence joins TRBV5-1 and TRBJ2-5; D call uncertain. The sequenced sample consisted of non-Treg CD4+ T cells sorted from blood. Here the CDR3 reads CASSRVEETQYF. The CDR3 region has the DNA TGCGCCAGCAGCAGGGTGGAAGAGACCCAGTACTTC.